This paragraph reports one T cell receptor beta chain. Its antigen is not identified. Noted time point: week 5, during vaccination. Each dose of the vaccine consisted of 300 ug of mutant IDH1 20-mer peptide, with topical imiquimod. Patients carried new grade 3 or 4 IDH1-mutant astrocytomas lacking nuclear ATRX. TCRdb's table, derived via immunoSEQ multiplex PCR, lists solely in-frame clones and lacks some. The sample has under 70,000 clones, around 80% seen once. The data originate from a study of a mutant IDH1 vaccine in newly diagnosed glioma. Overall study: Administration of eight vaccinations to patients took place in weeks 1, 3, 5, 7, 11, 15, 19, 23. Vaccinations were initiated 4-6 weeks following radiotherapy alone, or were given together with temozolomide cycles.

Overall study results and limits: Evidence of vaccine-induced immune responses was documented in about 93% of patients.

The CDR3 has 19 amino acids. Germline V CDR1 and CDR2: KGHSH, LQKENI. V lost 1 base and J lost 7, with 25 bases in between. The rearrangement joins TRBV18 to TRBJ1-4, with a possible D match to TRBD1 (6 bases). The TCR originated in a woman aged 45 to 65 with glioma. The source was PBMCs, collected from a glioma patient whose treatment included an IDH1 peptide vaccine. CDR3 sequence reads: CASSPRQQLRGWKSEKLFF. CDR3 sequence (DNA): TGTGCCAGCTCACCACGCCAACAACTCAGGGGCTGGAAAAGTGAAAAACTGTTTTTT.